These 27 T cell receptor beta chains were sequenced from one sample in a study of CXCR3-negative and CXCR3-positive naive CD8 T cells. Study-wide results and limits: CXCR3-positive naive cells carried more hydrophobic TRB CDR3s than CXCR3-negative naive cells did.

Their antigen targets remain unknown. The libraries of TRB cDNA were prepared using 5' RACE with UMI labels. With the 5' RACE reads reprocessed, TCRdb shows one record per CDR3 protein and no DNA. The listing contains tens of thousands of distinct CDR3 sequences. The specimen was naive CXCR3+ CD8+ T cells from blood. The subset here: CD45RO-CCR7+CD27+CD95- naive CD8+ T cells expressing CXCR3 (TNR3+). The source of these receptors is a human donor in good health. Some clones in this sample may be carry-over from other donors' samples.

The chain combines TRBV5-1 with TRBJ1-2; TCRdb gives TRBD1 as the D gene, but with no DNA this cannot be confirmed. Germline CDR1 and CDR2: SGHRS and YFSETQ. This CDR3 spans 13 amino acids. CDR3 sequence: CASSLRQGDGYTF.

This rearrangement joins TRBV7-6 to TRBJ1-1; as DNA is missing, the TRBD1 call by TCRdb cannot be tested. CDR3 length equals 19 residues. Looked up from germline, CDR1 is SGHVS and CDR2 is FNYEAQ. The CDR3 protein is CASSPGARTGVFKRTEAFF.

This rearrangement joins TRBV11-2 to TRBJ2-7; TCRdb lists TRBD1, though no DNA is available to test this call. Germline V gene data show CDR1 as SGHAT and CDR2 as FQNNGV. CDR3 length equals 13 residues. CDR3 amino acids: CASSHRQGNEQYF.

The rearrangement uses TRBV5-8 and TRBJ2-1; no DNA is available, so the TRBD1 call from TCRdb remains unchecked. There are 16 residues in the CDR3. Germline-derived CDR1 and CDR2 are SGHTS and YDEGEE. The CDR3 reads CASSFAVRGSYNEQFF.

This chain uses TRBV27 with TRBJ2-3; the D gene TCRdb calls, TRBD1, cannot be checked with no DNA. The CDR3 contains 15 residues. Germline-derived CDR1 and CDR2 are MNHEY and SMNVEV (reference sequence). The chain's CDR3 is CASTPRTGTPDTQYF.

This chain connects TRBV5-1 to TRBJ2-7; the D gene TCRdb calls, TRBD1, cannot be checked with no DNA. The CDR3 has 15 residues. Germline-derived CDR1 and CDR2 are SGHRS and YFSETQ. The CDR3 here is CASSPGLGTGYEQYF.

The rearrangement joins TRBV29-1 to TRBJ1-1. This CDR3 spans 14 amino acids. Germline loops: CDR1 SQVTM, CDR2 ANQGSEA. CDR3 residues: CSVYPPREVSEAFF.

The genes are TRBV29-1 and TRBJ1-2; TCRdb's D call, TRBD1, is unchecked because there is no DNA. Germline CDR1 SQVTM, CDR2 ANQGSEA. The CDR3 contains 13 residues. CDR3 amino acids: CSVGDRVFDGYTF.

The CDR3 loop is CASSYSSAEQYF. The chain uses TRBV7-2 and TRBJ2-7; TCRdb names TRBD2, which stays unverified in the absence of DNA. The germline CDR1 and CDR2 sequences are SGHTA and FQGNSA. The CDR3 has 12 residues.

The rearrangement joins TRBV6-2 or TRBV6-3 to TRBJ1-6. Per the germline V gene, CDR1 is MNHEY and CDR2 is SVGEGT. This CDR3 contains 12 residues. CDR3 loop: CASSMSGSPLHF.

The chain carries TRBV9 and TRBJ2-1. The V gene's germline CDR1 is SGDLS and CDR2 YYNGEE. This CDR3 has 16 residues. CDR3 protein: CASSVAHRSSYNEQFF.

The chain recombines TRBV19 with TRBJ2-7. Germline CDR1 is LNHDA and CDR2 is SQIVND (reference sequence). The CDR3 runs to 13 residues. CDR3 in amino acids: CASKSGSAYEQYF.

V usage is TRBV7-3 and J usage is TRBJ2-1. CDR1 and CDR2 (germline): SGHTA, FQGTGA. The CDR3 runs to 15 residues. CDR3 residues: CASSLTSKWNNEQFF.

The rearrangement joins TRBV7-2 to TRBJ2-5; checking the TCRdb D call of TRBD2 is not possible without DNA. The CDR3 is made up of 16 amino acids. CDR1 and CDR2 from the germline V gene are SGHTA and FQGNSA. CDR3 protein: CASSLLSTSILETQYF.

This rearrangement joins TRBV7-2 to TRBJ2-1. Germline CDR1 is SGHTA and CDR2 is FQGNSA. There are 12 residues in the CDR3. CDR3: CASSPDSGEQFF.

The chain links TRBV7-2 to TRBJ2-7; the TCRdb D gene call, TRBD1, has no DNA to confirm it. CDR3 size: 15 residues. Germline V lookup: CDR1 SGHTA, CDR2 FQGNSA. The CDR3 loop is CASSPGFSSLYEQYF.

V gene TRBV28 combines with J gene TRBJ2-7; TCRdb's D call of TRBD2 is untestable without DNA. The CDR3 runs 15 residues. CDR1 and CDR2 (germline): MDHEN, SYDVKM. This CDR3 is CASSYGRGALYEQYF.

The CDR3 sequence is CATRRALGTYNEQFF. The rearrangement joins TRBV28 to TRBJ2-1; TCRdb's D call of TRBD2 is untestable without DNA. From germline, CDR1 is MDHEN and CDR2 SYDVKM. The CDR3 runs to 15 residues.

The chain employs TRBV27 and TRBJ1-1; TCRdb's D gene call, TRBD1, goes unchecked for lack of DNA. Germline values: CDR1 MNHEY, CDR2 SMNVEV (reference sequence). This CDR3 has 14 amino acids. The CDR3 spells CASSWKTGGTEAFF.

V and J are TRBV28 and TRBJ1-2. The CDR3 contains 11 residues. The V gene's germline CDR1 is MDHEN and CDR2 SYDVKM. This chain's CDR3 is CASRAAYGYTF.

This chain joins TRBV28 and TRBJ2-7; the D gene TCRdb calls, TRBD1, cannot be checked with no DNA. In germline, CDR1 is MDHEN, CDR2 SYDVKM. The CDR3 sequence is 13 residues long. CDR3 amino acids: CASSIGGHKEQYF.

The V call is TRBV12-3 or TRBV12-4, the J call TRBJ2-1. CDR3 length: 14 residues. The CDR3 here is CASSSGIEYNEQFF.

V and J are TRBV5-1 and TRBJ2-7; the D call from TCRdb, TRBD2, cannot be confirmed without DNA. From germline, CDR1 is SGHRS and CDR2 YFSETQ. The CDR3 spans 15 residues. This CDR3 reads CASSLTGVPTYEQYF.

V is TRBV29-1 and J is TRBJ2-7; the D gene TCRdb calls, TRBD1, cannot be checked with no DNA. CDR1 is SQVTM, CDR2 ANQGSEA, per germline. The CDR3 consists of 12 residues. CDR3 in amino acids: CSVGTESYEQYF.

This chain links TRBV28 with TRBJ2-7; TCRdb proposes TRBD2, but this gene call is untestable without DNA. Looked up from germline, CDR1 is MDHEN and CDR2 is SYDVKM. CDR3 length equals 15 residues. CDR3 in amino acids: CASLSPGLRVWEQYF.

V usage is TRBV5-1 and J usage is TRBJ2-1. The CDR3 length is 12 residues. Germline assignment: CDR1 SGHRS and CDR2 YFSETQ. This CDR3 reads CASRKANNEQFF.

The V gene is TRBV11-3, the J gene TRBJ2-5; TCRdb outputs TRBD1, but without DNA this stays unchecked. The CDR3 has 14 amino acids. Germline CDR1 and CDR2: SGHNT and YENEEA. The CDR3 protein is CASSFTGEQETQYF.